Below, one T cell receptor (beta chain) is given with its context. The antigen is unknown. This CDR3 is built from 13 residues. The germline gives CDR1 DFQATT, CDR2 SNEGSKA (reference sequence). V gave up 3 bases and J gave up 0 bases, with 6 bases separating them. This entry comes from a study of CD8 T cells in ankylosing spondylitis. Researchers built TCR beta libraries using quantitative 5'-RACE with molecular barcodes. TCRdb redid the calling of the 5' RACE reads with MiXCR, one entry per CDR3 protein. Of around 130,000 distinct CDR3 sequences listed, about 15% are singletons. Findings and caveats of the study: As for the disease-linked clones, they showed a CD8+ phenotype and occurred at relatively low frequencies in peripheral blood. It appeared that ankylosing spondylitis blood was characterized by a TCR beta motif of seven or eight highly homologous variants. The authors reported significant enrichment of disease-linked clones in matched ankylosing spondylitis synovial fluid. Earlier authors reported some of these motif variants in reactive arthritis synovial fluid and blood.

The TCR comes from a male donor with ankylosing spondylitis. This chain uses TRBV20-1 with TRBJ2-1; no clear D gene. The sample taken for sequencing was blood, either unsorted or a sorted T cell fraction (not recorded which). The CDR3: CSARHSSYNEQFF. The CDR3 coding sequence is TGCAGTGCTAGGCACTCCTCCTACAATGAGCAGTTCTTC.